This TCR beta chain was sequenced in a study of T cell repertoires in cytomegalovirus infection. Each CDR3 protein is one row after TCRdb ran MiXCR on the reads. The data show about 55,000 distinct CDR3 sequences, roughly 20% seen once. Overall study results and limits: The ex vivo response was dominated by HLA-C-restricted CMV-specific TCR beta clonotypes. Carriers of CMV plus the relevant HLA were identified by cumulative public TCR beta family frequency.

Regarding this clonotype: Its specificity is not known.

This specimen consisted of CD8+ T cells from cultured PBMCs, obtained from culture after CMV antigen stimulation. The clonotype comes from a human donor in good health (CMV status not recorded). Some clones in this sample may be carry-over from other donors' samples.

The CDR3 DNA sequence: TGCGCCAGCAGCCCCCTAGCGGGGGGGTTCAATGAGCAGTTCTTC. Its translation is CASSPLAGGFNEQFF. This rearrangement joins TRBV5-1 to TRBJ2-1; 12 bases are shared with TRBD2. J was trimmed by 6 bases and V by 4 bases; bases with no gene match: 5. The V gene's germline CDR1 is SGHRS and CDR2 YFSETQ. This CDR3 is built from 15 residues.